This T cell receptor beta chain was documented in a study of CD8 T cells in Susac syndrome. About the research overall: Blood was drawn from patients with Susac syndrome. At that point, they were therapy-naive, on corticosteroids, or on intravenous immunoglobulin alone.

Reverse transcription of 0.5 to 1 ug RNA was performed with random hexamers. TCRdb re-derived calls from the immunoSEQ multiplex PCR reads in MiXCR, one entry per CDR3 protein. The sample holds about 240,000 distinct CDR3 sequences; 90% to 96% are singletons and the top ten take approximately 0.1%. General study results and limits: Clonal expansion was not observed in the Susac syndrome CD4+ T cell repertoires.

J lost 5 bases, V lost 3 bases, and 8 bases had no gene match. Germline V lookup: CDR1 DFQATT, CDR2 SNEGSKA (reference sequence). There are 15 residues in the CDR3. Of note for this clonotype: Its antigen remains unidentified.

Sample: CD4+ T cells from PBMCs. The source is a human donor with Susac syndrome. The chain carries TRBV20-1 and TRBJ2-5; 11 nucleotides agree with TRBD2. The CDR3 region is CSASTSGSPGETQYF. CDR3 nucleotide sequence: TGCAGTGCTAGTACTAGCGGGAGCCCCGGCGAGACCCAGTACTTC.